Each of the 22 T cell receptor beta chains below was sequenced from the same sample in a study of cytomegalovirus exposure and HLA in healthy donors. With 60 Vbeta and 13 Jbeta primers, the PCR was carried out. Profiling relied on immunoSEQ multiplex PCR, and the TCRdb table lists in-frame clones only, not all of them. Altogether under 150,000 clones are present, 87% being singletons, with the ten largest covering approximately 4.7%. Sequencing used PBMCs. These receptors all stem from a woman younger than 45 in good health and CMV-seronegative.

J is TRBJ1-4 and V is TRBV7-9, with D unresolved. Germline V gene sequence: CDR1 SEHNR, CDR2 FQNEAQ (reference sequence). V shed 5 bases and J shed 4 bases, with 14 bases lying between them. CDR3 length equals 15 residues. The CDR3 spells CASSPSPGFNEKLFF. DNA for the CDR3: TGTGCCAGCAGCCCCAGTCCAGGATTTAATGAAAAACTGTTTTTT.

The chain combines TRBV28 with TRBJ1-6, with D possibly TRBD1 on 6 matching bases. Trimming left V 10 bases short and J 0 bases short, with 13 bases between. The CDR3 is made up of 15 amino acids. Germline values: CDR1 MDHEN, CDR2 SYDVKM. The CDR3 DNA reads as TGTGCCACCCGACAGGCCTACTCCTATAATTCACCCCTCCACTTT. It encodes CATRQAYSYNSPLHF.

The rearrangement links TRBV19 to TRBJ1-1; D might be TRBD1 (5 bases). Trimming shortened V by 4 bases and J by 4 bases, and 10 bases separated the two germline ends. Germline V gene sequence: CDR1 LNHDA, CDR2 SQIVND (reference sequence). This CDR3 is built from 13 residues. CDR3 in amino acids: CASSRRGSTEAFF. CDR3 bases: TGTGCCAGTAGTAGGCGGGGGTCCACTGAAGCTTTCTTT. The entire variable domain, with the rest obtained from reference TRBV19 and TRBJ1-1, is as follows: DGGITQSPKYLFRKEGQNVTLSCEQNLNHDAMYWYRQDPGQGLRLIYYSQIVNDFQKGDIAEGYSVSREKKESFPLTVTSAQKNPTAFYLCASSRRGSTEAFFGQGTRLTVV.

The rearrangement joins TRBV9 to TRBJ2-1, with TRBD1 matching over 9 bases. Trimming took 0 bases from V and 4 from J; bases not matched to a gene: 8. This CDR3 has 17 amino acids. Germline V lookup: CDR1 SGDLS, CDR2 YYNGEE. CDR3 sequence: CASSVDWSGQGYNEQFF. The CDR3 bases are TGTGCCAGCAGCGTAGATTGGTCGGGACAGGGTTACAATGAGCAGTTCTTC.

The V call is TRBV7-9, the J call TRBJ1-4, with D perhaps TRBD1 (5 bases). V was shortened by 1 base and J by 4 bases, with 10 bases between the two germline ends. Germline CDR1 SEHNR, CDR2 FQNEAQ (reference sequence). CDR3 length: 15 residues. The CDR3, as DNA: TGTGCCAGCAGCTTAGACAGGACCTTTAATGAAAAACTGTTTTTT. It translates to CASSLDRTFNEKLFF.

The V call is TRBV27, the J call TRBJ2-7; a possible D gene is TRBD2 (6 bases). The CDR3 is made up of 13 amino acids. The ends were cut back, 7 bases at V and 3 bases at J, with 13 bases in the middle. CDR1 and CDR2 (germline): MNHEY, SMNVEV (reference sequence). CDR3 loop: CASKRLGSYEQYF. DNA for the CDR3: TGTGCCAGCAAAAGACTAGGGAGCTACGAGCAGTACTTC.

This chain connects TRBV2 to TRBJ1-1, with 10 nucleotides matching TRBD1. The CDR3 has 15 amino acids. J gave up 5 bases and V 6 bases, and 9 bases lay outside the gene matches. Per germline, CDR1 SNHLY and CDR2 FYNNEI. CDR3 region: CASRNLGQGRTEAFF. As DNA, the CDR3 is TGTGCCAGCAGGAACCTGGGACAGGGGAGGACTGAAGCTTTCTTT. Filled out from reference TRBV2 and TRBJ1-1, the complete variable domain reads EPEVTQTPSHQVTQMGQEVILRCVPISNHLYFYWYRQILGQKVEFLVSFYNNEISEKSEIFDDQFSVERPDGSNFTLKIRSTKLEDSAMYFCASRNLGQGRTEAFFGQGTRLTVV.

The sample holds one count of this clone. The CDR3 loop is CASSLEGMAEGAIGYTF. The CDR3, as DNA: TGTGCCAGCAGCTTGGAAGGGATGGCGGAGGGGGCGATTGGCTACACCTTC. J is TRBJ1-2 and V is TRBV7-2, with 7 bases lining up with TRBD1. The germline V gene encodes CDR1 SGHTA and CDR2 FQGNSA. V shed 3 bases and J 7 bases; nucleotides not matched to a gene: 17. This CDR3 spans 17 amino acids.

The chain recombines TRBV21-1 with TRBJ1-6. TRBV21-1 is marked as a pseudogene. The CDR3 runs to 15 residues. CDR3 amino acids: CASSKAGEGDSPLHF. In nucleotides, the CDR3 is TGTGCCAGCAGCAAAGCGGGGGAGGGGGATTCACCCCTCCACTTT.

This clone was detected only once. This chain uses TRBV6-6 with TRBJ2-2, with 7 nucleotides matching TRBD2. Losses at the gene ends were 6 bases for V and 2 bases for J; bases not matched to a gene: 6. The CDR3 has 15 amino acids. Germline values: CDR1 MNHNY, CDR2 SVGAGI (reference sequence). CDR3 nucleotide sequence: TGTGCCAGCAGCCGAAAGCGGGGCAACACCGGGGAGCTGTTTTTT. Translated: CASSRKRGNTGELFF.

The CDR3 is CASSPPNRNQPQHF. The CDR3 nucleotides read TGTGCCAGCTCACCACCTAATAGAAATCAGCCCCAGCATTTT. The chain couples TRBV18 to TRBJ1-5; no definite D call. Germline loops: CDR1 KGHSH, CDR2 LQKENI. V lost 0 bases to trimming and J lost 4 bases, with 7 bases between them. This CDR3 is built from 14 residues.

Only one count was recorded for this clone. The chain employs TRBV18 and TRBJ2-5, with D possibly matching TRBD1 (6 bases). Near its end, the DNA agrees better with TRBJ2-7, so the J call may be wrong. CDR1 KGHSH and CDR2 LQKENI come from the germline V gene. The CDR3 sequence is 15 residues long. CDR3 bases: TGTGCCAGCTCATTCGGGGCCGGGACAAAATACGAGCAGTACTTC. It encodes CASSFGAGTKYEQYF.

This clone has just one count. The CDR3 DNA reads TGTGCCAGCAGTGGGAATAGCGGGGGGGGAGAGACCCAGTACTTC. It yields the protein CASSGNSGGGETQYF. The rearrangement joins TRBV2 to TRBJ2-5; 11 bases align to TRBD2. Germline values: CDR1 SNHLY, CDR2 FYNNEI. This CDR3 region has 15 residues. V was pared by 4 bases and J by 4 bases, with 5 bases of the junction left unmatched.

The chain links TRBV2 to TRBJ2-1; D perhaps matches TRBD1 (5 bases). CDR3 size: 11 residues. Trimming removed 11 bases from V and 7 bases from J, with 12 bases in between. Germline V lookup: CDR1 SNHLY, CDR2 FYNNEI. CDR3 protein: CAHQGGNEQFF. The CDR3 DNA reads as TGTGCCCATCAGGGTGGAAATGAGCAGTTCTTC.

CDR3 bases: TGTGCCAGCAGCCAATCTCGGTGGAATGAGCAGTTCTTC. Its translation is CASSQSRWNEQFF. V is TRBV16 and J is TRBJ2-1; no clear D gene. V lost 0 bases and J 7 bases, leaving 7 bases between the germline ends. The germline CDR1 and CDR2 sequences are KGHSY and FQNENV. The CDR3 loop spans 13 amino acids.

This chain connects TRBV4-3 to TRBJ2-2; the match to TRBD2 covers 7 bases. From germline, CDR1 is LGHNA and CDR2 YSLEER. The CDR3 loop spans 19 amino acids. The J segment lost 5 bases and the V segment lost 1 base, leaving 16 bases of the junction unmatched. The CDR3 here is CASSQGAGLTLSRTGELFF. The CDR3 DNA is TGCGCCAGCAGCCAAGGAGCGGGACTGACTCTGTCCCGAACCGGGGAGCTGTTTTTT.

The V and J genes are TRBV18 and TRBJ2-1, with a possible D match to TRBD1 (6 bases). Looked up from germline, CDR1 is KGHSH and CDR2 is LQKENI. Trimming removed 0 bases at V and 6 bases at J, with 12 bases between. This CDR3 region has 15 residues. CDR3 residues: CASSPPGKGGNEQFF. CDR3 coding DNA: TGTGCCAGCTCACCACCGGGTAAAGGGGGCAATGAGCAGTTCTTC.

CDR3 region: CASSAARGRPQFF. CDR3 sequence (DNA): TGTGCCAGCAGTGCCGCCCGGGGTAGACCTCAGTTCTTC. The V call is TRBV27, the J call TRBJ2-1, with a possible D match to TRBD2 (5 bases). The CDR3 covers 13 residues. Germline loops: CDR1 MNHEY, CDR2 SMNVEV (reference sequence). The germline V and J ends were trimmed by 5 bases and 13 bases, with 18 bases remaining between them.

In its sample, this clone was seen once. In the same sample, other DNA sequences code for this CDR3. This chain uses TRBV28 with TRBJ2-7; possibly TRBD1 for D (7 bases). This CDR3 has 12 residues. CDR1 is MDHEN, CDR2 SYDVKM, per germline. The V end was cut by 5 bases, the J end by 7 bases, with 12 bases between. The CDR3 DNA reads as TGTGCCAGCAGTCTCAGGGGGAGGGAGCAGTACTTC. Amino acids: CASSLRGREQYF.

The rearrangement links TRBV7-2 to TRBJ2-5, with 8 nucleotides matching TRBD1. The DNA end lines up better with TRBJ2-7; the J call may be wrong. Germline V gene lookup returns CDR1 SGHTA and CDR2 FQGNSA. The CDR3 length is 15 residues. The CDR3, as DNA: TGTGCCAGCAGCCGCGACAGGGGCAAAGGCTACGAGCAGTACTTC. Amino acids: CASSRDRGKGYEQYF.

The chain is built from TRBV28 and TRBJ2-7; 14 bases are shared with TRBD2. This CDR3 contains 17 residues. Germline lookup yields CDR1 MDHEN and CDR2 SYDVKM. V was pared by 1 base and J by 3 bases, with 5 bases of the junction left unmatched. The CDR3 is CASSLLGLAGANYEQYF. The CDR3 DNA reads TGTGCCAGCAGTTTATTGGGACTAGCGGGAGCGAACTACGAGCAGTACTTC. Drawing the rest from reference TRBV28 and TRBJ2-7, the complete variable domain is DVKVTQSSRYLVKRTGEKVFLECVQDMDHENMFWYRQDPGLGLRLIYFSYDVKMKEKGDIPEGYSVSREKKERFSLILESASTNQTSMYLCASSLLGLAGANYEQYFGPGTRLTVT.

The chain carries TRBV4-3 and TRBJ2-3; the D is unclear. This CDR3 has 15 residues. The germline gives CDR1 LGHNA, CDR2 YSLEER. The germline V and J ends were trimmed by 0 bases and 0 bases, with 7 bases remaining between them. In DNA form, the CDR3 reads TGCGCCAGCAGCCAAGAATCACGGAGCACAGATACGCAGTATTTT. Its protein is CASSQESRSTDTQYF.